This TCR beta chain was recorded in a study of Ad26.COV2.S vaccination and SARS-CoV-2 variants. Findings and limits, study-wide: The TCR breadth and depth analyses may have understated or missed part of the total T cell responses.

Described treatment: some 20 received Ad26.COV2.S at low or high dose, single or two shots; 5 received placebo; per-sample allocation not given. Material that was analyzed had been drawn on day 63 after the first vaccine or placebo injection. Donation came from an adult in Boston who was aged 18-55 years. Germline V CDR1 and CDR2: GTSNPN, SVGIG (reference sequence). V shed 7 bases and J shed 0 bases, with 12 bases lying between them. CDR3 length: 14 residues. This clone was counted a single time. The antigen is not known. Data came from immunoSEQ multiplex PCR; TCRdb stores just in-frame clones and leaves some out. The sample carries 360,000 or so clones, roughly 87% recorded once.

The source was peripheral blood, collected in a trial of Ad26.COV2.S vaccine versus placebo. This receptor was taken from a person aged 18-60 years who received the Ad26.COV2.S COVID-19 vaccine or a placebo. The V gene is TRBV30, the J gene TRBJ1-4; no clear D. The CDR3 sequence: CASTELATNEKLFF. The DNA for the CDR3 is TGTGCCTCTACAGAACTTGCAACTAATGAAAAACTGTTTTTT.